Below, one T cell receptor beta chain is given with its context. The CDR3 extends over 15 amino acids. Germline V gene sequence: CDR1 LGHNA, CDR2 YNFKEQ. V was pared by 3 bases and J by 0 bases, with 9 bases between. TCRdb reprocessed the RACE reads with MiXCR, giving one entry per CDR3 protein. This sample has fewer than 70,000 distinct CDR3 sequences; around 9.9% occur once, and the top ten carry about 5.2%. This specimen belongs to a study of human T cells and chemical hapten exposure. Specified time point: pre-sensitization, week 0. Treatment noted: therapeutic diphenylcyclopropenone sensitization with weekly scalp DPC. Patients had alopecia, were aged 18 to 70, and were not pregnant. It was unfractionated whole blood from which total RNA was extracted.

The specimen was whole blood, collected in connection with sensitization to the hapten diphenylcyclopropenone (DPC). This clonotype was sampled from a woman in her forties or fifties with alopecia areata. Some clones in this sample may be carry-over from other donors' samples. The chain uses TRBV4-2 and TRBJ1-5; TRBD1 is a possible D gene (5 bases). CDR3 sequence (DNA): TGTGCCAGCAGCCAGACAGATTATAGCAATCAGCCCCAGCATTTT. Translated: CASSQTDYSNQPQHF.